Sequencing of this TCR beta chain was carried out in a study of OX40 agonist ivuxolimab in advanced cancers. On this clone: Its cognate antigen is unknown.

Here immunoSEQ multiplex PCR was the method, and the copy in TCRdb shows in-frame clones only, minus some. The data contain over 55,000 clones, about 91% of them singletons. Findings and limits, study-wide: Normalized T-cell clonal expansion was also low in a subset of nonresponders.

With 6 bases removed from V and 4 bases from J, the gap between germline ends came to 9 bases. CDR1 and CDR2 from the germline V gene are DFQATT and SNEGSKA (reference sequence). The CDR3 contains 11 residues. The sequencing used CD4+ or CD8+ T cells sorted from blood, collected in a trial of the OX40 agonist ivuxolimab. The rearrangement links TRBV20-1 to TRBJ1-2; D uncertain. The receptor comes from an adult with an advanced solid tumor such as melanoma, head and neck, liver or kidney cancer. The CDR3 is CSAADLYGYTF. In DNA, the CDR3 is TGCAGTGCCGCAGACCTCTATGGCTACACCTTC.